This T cell receptor (beta chain) was sequenced in a study of T cell responses to AZD1222 COVID-19 vaccine. Method: immunoSEQ multiplex PCR; TCRdb's copy keeps in-frame clones and lacks some. The sample records approximately 120,000 clones, 92% being singletons. Study-wide points: The study found Spike-specific TCR breadth and depth rose after two AZD1222 doses. After the peak T cell response, and only then, were repertoires sampled.

Points on this clone: What it binds is not known.

The CDR3 sequence is 13 residues long. Trimming took 6 bases from V and 0 from J, leaving 6 bases between them. The sample here was peripheral blood, taken on day 0 of AZD1222 vaccination. This sequence was found in an adult in good health. The chain is built from TRBV12-3 or TRBV12-4 and TRBJ1-3, with unresolved D. For the CDR3, the DNA is TGTGCCAGCAGCCGGAGCTCTGGAAACACCATATATTTT. This sequence encodes CASSRSSGNTIYF.